This T cell receptor (beta chain) was sequenced in a study of T cell changes during pregnancy in multiple sclerosis. The count of this clone is one. CDR1 and CDR2 from the germline V gene are MGHRA and YSYEKL. V lost 0 bases to trimming and J lost 4 bases; unmatched junction nucleotides: 1. The CDR3 is 14 residues long. Using immunoSEQ multiplex PCR, the repertoire was profiled, and TCRdb retains in-frame clones only, with some absent. The data contain approximately 36,000 clones, around nine tenths of them singletons. The gene calls are TRBV4-1 and TRBJ2-7; 9 bases are shared with TRBD1. Here the sequenced sample was CD8+ T cells from peripheral blood mononuclear cells, taken in the third trimester of pregnancy. The sequence came from a female donor with multiple sclerosis, enrolled in a pregnancy study. This CDR3 is CASSQDGTGYEQYF. CDR3 DNA: TGCGCCAGCAGCCAAGACGGGACAGGGTACGAGCAGTACTTC.